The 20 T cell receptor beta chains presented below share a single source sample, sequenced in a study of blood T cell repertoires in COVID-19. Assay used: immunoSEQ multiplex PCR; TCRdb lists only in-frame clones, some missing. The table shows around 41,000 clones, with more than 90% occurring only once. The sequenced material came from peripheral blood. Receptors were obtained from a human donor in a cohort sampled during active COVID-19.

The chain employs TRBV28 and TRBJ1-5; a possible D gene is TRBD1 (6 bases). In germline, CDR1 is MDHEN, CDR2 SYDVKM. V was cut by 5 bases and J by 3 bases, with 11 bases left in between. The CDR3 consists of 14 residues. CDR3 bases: TGTGCCAGCAGTAGGACAGCGTACAATCAGCCCCAGCATTTT. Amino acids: CASSRTAYNQPQHF.

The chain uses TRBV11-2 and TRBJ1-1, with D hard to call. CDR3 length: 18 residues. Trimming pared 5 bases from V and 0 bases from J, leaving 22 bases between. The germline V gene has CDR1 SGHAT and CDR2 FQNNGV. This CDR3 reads CASSIDVWNPTVNTEAFF. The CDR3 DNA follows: TGTGCCAGCAGCATCGACGTGTGGAACCCCACAGTGAACACTGAAGCTTTCTTT.

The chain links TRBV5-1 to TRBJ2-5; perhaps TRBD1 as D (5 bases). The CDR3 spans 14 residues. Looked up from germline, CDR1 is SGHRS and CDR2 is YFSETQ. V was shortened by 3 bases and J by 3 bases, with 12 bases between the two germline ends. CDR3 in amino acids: CASSSRVSEETQYF. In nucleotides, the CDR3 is TGCGCCAGCAGCTCCAGGGTCAGCGAAGAGACCCAGTACTTC.

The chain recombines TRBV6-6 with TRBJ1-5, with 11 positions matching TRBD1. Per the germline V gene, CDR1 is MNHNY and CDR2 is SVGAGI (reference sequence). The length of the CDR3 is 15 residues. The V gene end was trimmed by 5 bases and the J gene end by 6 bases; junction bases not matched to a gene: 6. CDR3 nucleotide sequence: TGTGCCAGCAGTCATCTGGACAGGGGGCTTCAGCCCCAGCATTTT. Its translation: CASSHLDRGLQPQHF.

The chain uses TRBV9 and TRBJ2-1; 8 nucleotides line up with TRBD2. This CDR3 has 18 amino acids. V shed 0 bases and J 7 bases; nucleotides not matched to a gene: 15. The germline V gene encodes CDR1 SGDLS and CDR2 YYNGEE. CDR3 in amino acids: CASSVDPERAGVWNEQFF. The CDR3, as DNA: TGTGCCAGCAGCGTAGATCCCGAGCGAGCGGGAGTATGGAATGAGCAGTTCTTC.

The CDR3 DNA reads TGTGCCAGTAGTCCCCTCTACAGGGGTCGAAATGAAAAACTGTTTTTT. Its translation: CASSPLYRGRNEKLFF. The rearrangement uses TRBV19 and TRBJ1-4, with 7 bases aligning to TRBD1. Trimming cost V 5 bases and J 5 bases; bases outside gene matches: 11. The CDR3 length is 16 residues. CDR1 is LNHDA, CDR2 SQIVND, per germline (reference sequence).

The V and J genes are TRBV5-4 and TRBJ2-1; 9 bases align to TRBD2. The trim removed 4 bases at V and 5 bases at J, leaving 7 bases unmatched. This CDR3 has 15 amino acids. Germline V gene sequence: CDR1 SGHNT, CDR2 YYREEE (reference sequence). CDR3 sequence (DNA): TGTGCCAGCAGCCCGCGGGGGGGGGCGGACAATGAGCAGTTCTTC. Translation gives CASSPRGGADNEQFF.

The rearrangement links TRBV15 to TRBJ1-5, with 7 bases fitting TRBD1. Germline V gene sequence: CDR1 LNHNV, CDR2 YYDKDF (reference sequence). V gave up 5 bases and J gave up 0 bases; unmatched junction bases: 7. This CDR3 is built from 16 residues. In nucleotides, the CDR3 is TGTGCCACCAGCCTGGACAGGAGCTATAGCAATCAGCCCCAGCATTTT. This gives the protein CATSLDRSYSNQPQHF.

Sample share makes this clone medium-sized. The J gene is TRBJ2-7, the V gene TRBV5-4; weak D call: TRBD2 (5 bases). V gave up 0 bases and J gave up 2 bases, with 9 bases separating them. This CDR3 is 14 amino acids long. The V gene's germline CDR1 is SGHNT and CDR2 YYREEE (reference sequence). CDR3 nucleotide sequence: TGTGCCAGCAGCTTGGCCGAGGGCGCCTACGAGCAGTACTTC. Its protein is CASSLAEGAYEQYF.

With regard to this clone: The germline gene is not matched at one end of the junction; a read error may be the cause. The DNA of the CDR3 is TGTGCCAGTAGTTCCGGGACAAGTGATACGTTC. Its translation is CASSSGTSDTF. The rearrangement joins TRBV19 to TRBJ2-4, with D tentatively TRBD1 (6 bases). The CDR3 contains 11 residues. Looked up from germline, CDR1 is LNHDA and CDR2 is SQIVND (reference sequence). Drawing the rest from reference TRBV19 and TRBJ2-4, the complete variable domain is DGGITQSPKYLFRKEGQNVTLSCEQNLNHDAMYWYRQDPGQGLRLIYYSQIVNDFQKGDIAEGYSVSREKKESFPLTVTSAQKNPTAFYLCASSSGTSDTFGAGTRLSVL.

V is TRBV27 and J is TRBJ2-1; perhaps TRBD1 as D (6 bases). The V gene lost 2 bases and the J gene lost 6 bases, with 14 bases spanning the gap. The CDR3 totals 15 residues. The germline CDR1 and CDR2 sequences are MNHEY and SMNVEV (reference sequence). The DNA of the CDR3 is TGTGCCAGCAGTTTAAGACAGGCGATCTTCAATGAGCAGTTCTTC. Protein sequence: CASSLRQAIFNEQFF.

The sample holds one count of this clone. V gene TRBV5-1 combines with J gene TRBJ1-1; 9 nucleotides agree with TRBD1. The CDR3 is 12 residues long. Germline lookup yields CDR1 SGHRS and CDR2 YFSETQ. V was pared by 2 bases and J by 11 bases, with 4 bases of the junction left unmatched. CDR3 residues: CASSFGTGMAFF. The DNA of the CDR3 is TGCGCCAGCAGCTTCGGGACAGGGATGGCTTTCTTT.

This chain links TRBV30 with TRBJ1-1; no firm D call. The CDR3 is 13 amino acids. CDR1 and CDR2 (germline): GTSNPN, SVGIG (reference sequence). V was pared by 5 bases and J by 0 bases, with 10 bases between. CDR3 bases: TGTGCCTGGGGTCCGACACTGAACACTGAAGCTTTCTTT. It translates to CAWGPTLNTEAFF.

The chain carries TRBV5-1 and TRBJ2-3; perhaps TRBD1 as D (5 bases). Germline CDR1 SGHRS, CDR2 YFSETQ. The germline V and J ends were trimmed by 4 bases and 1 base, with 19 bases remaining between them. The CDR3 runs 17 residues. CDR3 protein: CASSVGQVGVGTDTQYF. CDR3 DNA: TGCGCCAGCAGCGTGGGCCAGGTAGGGGTGGGCACAGATACGCAGTATTTT.

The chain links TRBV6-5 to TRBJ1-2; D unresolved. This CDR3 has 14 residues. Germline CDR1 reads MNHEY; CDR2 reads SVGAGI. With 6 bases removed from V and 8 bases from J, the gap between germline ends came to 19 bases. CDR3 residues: CASREEWRGEGYTF. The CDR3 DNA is TGTGCCAGCAGGGAGGAATGGCGAGGTGAGGGCTACACCTTC.

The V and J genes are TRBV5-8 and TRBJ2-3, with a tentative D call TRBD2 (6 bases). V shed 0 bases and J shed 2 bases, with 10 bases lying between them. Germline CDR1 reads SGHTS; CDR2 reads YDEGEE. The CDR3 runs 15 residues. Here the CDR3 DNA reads TGTGCCAGCAGCTTGGGGTCGGGGGTCACAGATACGCAGTATTTT. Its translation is CASSLGSGVTDTQYF.

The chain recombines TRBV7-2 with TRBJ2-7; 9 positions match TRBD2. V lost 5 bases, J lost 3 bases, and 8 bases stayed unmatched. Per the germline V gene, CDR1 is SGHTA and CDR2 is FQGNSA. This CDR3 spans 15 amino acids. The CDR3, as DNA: TGTGCCAGCAGCCCTCCGGGACTAGCTATCTACGAGCAGTACTTC. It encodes CASSPPGLAIYEQYF.

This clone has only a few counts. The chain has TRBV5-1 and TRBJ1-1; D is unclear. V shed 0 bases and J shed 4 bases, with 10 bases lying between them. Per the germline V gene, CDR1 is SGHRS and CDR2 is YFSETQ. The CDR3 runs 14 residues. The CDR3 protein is CASSLASGGTEAFF. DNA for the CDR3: TGCGCCAGCAGCTTGGCAAGCGGTGGCACTGAAGCTTTCTTT. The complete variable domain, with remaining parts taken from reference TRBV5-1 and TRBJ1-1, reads KAGVTQTPRYLIKTRGQQVTLSCSPISGHRSVSWYQQTPGQGLQFLFEYFSETQRNKGNFPGRFSGRQFSNSRSEMNVSTLELGDSALYLCASSLASGGTEAFFGQGTRLTVV.

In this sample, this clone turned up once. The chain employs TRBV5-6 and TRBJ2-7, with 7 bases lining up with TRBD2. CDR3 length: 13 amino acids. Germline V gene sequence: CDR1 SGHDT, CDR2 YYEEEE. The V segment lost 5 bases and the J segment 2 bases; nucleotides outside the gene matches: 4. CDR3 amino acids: CASSTGGPYEQYF. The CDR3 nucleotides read TGTGCCAGCAGTACGGGGGGACCCTACGAGCAGTACTTC.

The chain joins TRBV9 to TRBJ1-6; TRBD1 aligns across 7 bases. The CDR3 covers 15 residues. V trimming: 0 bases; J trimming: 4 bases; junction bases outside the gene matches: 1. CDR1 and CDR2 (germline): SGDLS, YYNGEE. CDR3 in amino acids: CASSVGGQYNSPLHF. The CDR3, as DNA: TGTGCCAGCAGCGTAGGGGGACAGTATAATTCACCCCTCCACTTT.